This T cell receptor beta chain was recorded in a study of T cells in localized non-small cell lung cancer. V was clipped by 3 bases and J by 6 bases; unmatched bases: 9. The CDR3 covers 14 residues. Per germline, CDR1 SGHRS and CDR2 YFSETQ. General study results and limits: A median of approximately 60 of the top 100 tumor clones appeared in adjacent lung, which was paired and uninvolved. Uninvolved adjacent lung had more T cell clonality than any other tissue, topping tumor.

A remark on this clone: Its matching antigen is unknown.

Data came from immunoSEQ multiplex PCR; TCRdb stores just in-frame clones and leaves some out. The sample has over 1,400 clones; about 24% are singletons. This chain uses TRBV5-1 with TRBJ2-7; 7 nucleotides line up with TRBD1. This sample comprised normal lung tissue next to the tumor, obtained before any cancer treatment. The receptor was isolated from a female donor over 55 with stage I lung adenocarcinoma. The CDR3 is CASSSGTETPEQYF. CDR3 in DNA: TGCGCCAGCAGCTCCGGGACAGAGACGCCCGAGCAGTACTTC.